One and the same sample provided the 12 T cell receptor beta chains below, sequenced in a study of cytomegalovirus exposure and HLA in healthy donors. The PCR employed 60 Vbeta primers together with 13 Jbeta primers. Clones were read by immunoSEQ multiplex PCR, and TCRdb kept only the in-frame ones, dropping some. The listing records roughly 100,000 clones. Sequenced sample: PBMCs. The origin of the receptors is a man aged 40-49 years in good health and CMV-seronegative.

The chain links TRBV18 to TRBJ2-1; 7 bases match TRBD1. Germline values: CDR1 KGHSH, CDR2 LQKENI. This CDR3 has 15 residues. The junction had 8 bases not matched to a gene; V was cut back by 3 bases and J by 6 bases. In nucleotides, the CDR3 is TGTGCCAGCTCACCCCTTTTTGACAGGGCCAATGAGCAGTTCTTC. Encoded protein: CASSPLFDRANEQFF.

V and J are TRBV6-5 and TRBJ2-7, with TRBD1 matching over 7 bases. Germline V lookup: CDR1 MNHEY, CDR2 SVGAGI. The CDR3 extends over 13 amino acids. The V gene end was trimmed by 6 bases and the J gene end by 6 bases; junction bases not matched to a gene: 8. In DNA form, the CDR3 reads TGTGCCAGCAGAGAAACAGGGGTTTTCGAGCAGTACTTC. Its protein is CASRETGVFEQYF.

The chain employs TRBV5-4 and TRBJ1-2; no reliable D call. The V gene lost 3 bases and the J gene lost 4 bases, with 19 bases spanning the gap. The CDR3 runs 16 residues. Germline-derived CDR1 and CDR2 are SGHNT and YYREEE (reference sequence). The CDR3 nucleotides read TGTGCCAGCAGCTCGGGAGGGCACCTCTCGTTCTATGGCTACACCTTC. The encoded protein is CASSSGGHLSFYGYTF.

This sequence joins TRBV18 and TRBJ2-3; 14 bases are a match to TRBD2. Germline CDR1 reads KGHSH; CDR2 reads LQKENI. CDR3 length: 18 amino acids. Germline trimming cut 0 bases from V and 4 bases from J; bases unmatched to any gene: 6. DNA for the CDR3: TGTGCCAGCTCACCACCGATGGGACTAGCGGGAGAGGCAGATACGCAGTATTTT. This encodes CASSPPMGLAGEADTQYF.

The chain carries TRBV6-1 and TRBJ1-5, with no clear D. The V gene's germline CDR1 is MNHNS and CDR2 SASEGT. V lost 4 bases and J 7 bases, leaving 14 bases between the germline ends. The CDR3 has 14 amino acids. The DNA for the CDR3 is TGTGCCAGCAGTGGGGTCTCGTTCGGGCAGCCCCAGCATTTT. Protein sequence: CASSGVSFGQPQHF.

V is TRBV5-6 and J is TRBJ2-7, with D perhaps matching TRBD2 (5 bases). V was clipped by 1 base and J by 0 bases, with 11 bases between them. From germline, CDR1 is SGHDT and CDR2 YYEEEE. The CDR3 is 15 amino acids. Here the CDR3 reads CASSLNGGSSYEQYF. The CDR3 DNA reads TGTGCCAGCAGCTTGAACGGAGGCAGCTCCTACGAGCAGTACTTC.

The V and J genes are TRBV6-4 and TRBJ1-6, with 9 positions matching TRBD1. V lost 3 bases to trimming and J lost 9 bases; unmatched junction nucleotides: 3. The CDR3 runs 14 residues. Germline values: CDR1 MRHNA, CDR2 SNTAGT. The chain's CDR3 is CASSETGGGSPLHF. The CDR3 DNA reads TGTGCCAGCAGTGAAACAGGGGGCGGTTCACCCCTCCACTTT.

The chain uses TRBV18 and TRBJ2-5; TRBD2 might be the D (6 bases). The germline V gene encodes CDR1 KGHSH and CDR2 LQKENI. The ends were cut back, 4 bases at V and 2 bases at J, with 11 bases in the middle. The length of the CDR3 is 14 residues. CDR3: CASSRRDSQETQYF. CDR3 coding DNA: TGTGCCAGCTCACGACGGGACTCACAAGAGACCCAGTACTTC.

The rearrangement joins TRBV7-8 to TRBJ1-1; D remains ambiguous. The CDR3 contains 15 residues. V was cut by 0 bases and J by 0 bases, with 8 bases left in between. Germline V gene data show CDR1 as SGHVS and CDR2 as FQNEAQ. As DNA, the CDR3 is TGTGCCAGCAGCTTAGCGCTACAGATGAACACTGAAGCTTTCTTT. Translated: CASSLALQMNTEAFF.

The J gene is TRBJ2-1, the V gene TRBV4-2; 8 bases map to TRBD1. CDR1 LGHNA and CDR2 YNFKEQ come from the germline V gene. Trimming cost V 6 bases and J 8 bases; bases outside gene matches: 21. This CDR3 region has 18 residues. The CDR3 bases are TGTGCCAGCAGGGCCGTAGGACAGGGTAAGGGGCTCGCTTATGAGCAGTTCTTC. This sequence encodes CASRAVGQGKGLAYEQFF.

V usage is TRBV18 and J usage is TRBJ1-1, with D tentatively TRBD1 (5 bases). The CDR3 is made up of 13 amino acids. Trimming took 6 bases from V and 3 from J, leaving 11 bases between them. Looked up from germline, CDR1 is KGHSH and CDR2 is LQKENI. The CDR3 coding sequence is TGTGCCAGCTCGACGATCAGGGACACTGAAGCTTTCTTT. Translation: CASSTIRDTEAFF.

The V call is TRBV5-1, the J call TRBJ1-2, with 8 bases that match TRBD1. Germline V gene data show CDR1 as SGHRS and CDR2 as YFSETQ. V dropped 2 bases and J dropped 7; count of bases not matched to a gene: 7. The CDR3 is 14 residues long. The CDR3 DNA follows: TGCGCCAGCAGCTTTGGCCAGGGGGCGCGTGGCTACACCTTC. Encoded protein: CASSFGQGARGYTF.